This TCR beta chain derives from a study of T cell changes during pregnancy in multiple sclerosis. Sequenced by immunoSEQ multiplex PCR; TCRdb stores in-frame clones only, minus some. The repertoire includes around 30,000 clones, approximately 89% of them detected once, and approximately 0.86% sits in the top ten. V was clipped by 5 bases and J by 8 bases; unmatched bases: 7. CDR3 length: 13 amino acids. Germline lookup yields CDR1 MGHDK and CDR2 SYGVNS. The clonotype comes from a female donor with multiple sclerosis, enrolled in a pregnancy study. The chain uses TRBV25-1 and TRBJ1-2; 8 bases agree with TRBD1. The sequencing used CD4+ T cells from peripheral blood mononuclear cells, collected in the second trimester of pregnancy. CDR3 region: CASSPDRGRGYTF. In DNA form, the CDR3 reads TGTGCCAGCAGTCCCGACAGGGGCCGGGGCTACACCTTC.